This T cell receptor beta chain stems from a study of cytomegalovirus exposure and HLA in healthy donors. As regards this clone: Its antigen is unknown.

The PCR made use of 60 Vbeta and 13 Jbeta primers. The repertoire was sequenced with immunoSEQ multiplex PCR; TCRdb's copy has only in-frame clones and lacks some. The table includes just over 95,000 clones, 77% detected once. The germline V gene encodes CDR1 LNHDA and CDR2 SQIVND (reference sequence). This CDR3 comprises 14 residues. Trimming cost V 6 bases and J 5 bases; bases outside gene matches: 7. Study-wide results and caveats: Roughly uniform sequencing depth across donors was assumed, possibly incorrectly. In an earlier analysis, in approximately 570 donors, most V segments appeared productive either ~87% or ~30% of the time. The only immune exposure information that was available was CMV serostatus. Accurate prediction of most subjects' HLA-A and HLA-B alleles from TCR beta sequences was reported.

Sequenced material: PBMCs. This rearrangement joins TRBV19 to TRBJ1-5; 7 bases are shared with TRBD1. This TCR was sampled from a woman aged 40 to 50 in good health and CMV-seronegative. CDR3 in DNA: TGTGCCAGTAGGAGACAGGGAGGCCATCAGCCCCAGCATTTT. Translation gives CASRRQGGHQPQHF.